This entry lists 10 T cell receptor beta chains sequenced from one sample in a study of beta chain features in type 1 diabetes. Study-wide results and caveats: A moderate, significant TCRB CDR3 shortening appeared in type 1 diabetes across four CD4+ subsets.

The whole isolated RNA underwent reverse transcription, so sequencing captured expressed TCRB transcripts. Using immunoSEQ multiplex PCR, the repertoire was profiled, and TCRdb retains in-frame clones only, with some absent. The repertoire includes about 700,000 clones, roughly 12% of them detected once, and less than 0.025% sits in the top ten. Their antigen targets remain unknown. Sequencing was performed on naive CD4+ T cells from blood. The receptors were sampled from a man younger than 30 with type 1 diabetes.

V gene TRBV6-1 combines with J gene TRBJ1-5; D gene unclear. V lost 3 bases, J lost 12 bases, and 9 bases lay in between. The CDR3 is 11 amino acids. CDR1 is MNHNS and CDR2 is SASEGT in the germline V gene. CDR3 residues: CASSDGWRQHF. CDR3 nucleotides: TGTGCCAGCAGTGACGGCTGGCGCCAGCATTTT.

This clone appeared a few times. This chain joins TRBV6-5 and TRBJ2-3; D gene ambiguous. The germline V gene encodes CDR1 MNHEY and CDR2 SVGAGI. CDR3 length: 12 residues. V lost 6 bases, J lost 4 bases, and 8 bases lay in between. The DNA of the CDR3 is TGTGCCAGCAGGGAAACTCCAGATACGCAGTATTTT. Translating gives CASRETPDTQYF.

With respect to this clone: Other nucleotide sequences in the sample specify the same CDR3. V usage is TRBV13 and J usage is TRBJ2-7; D gene unclear. Germline CDR1 is PRHDT and CDR2 is FYEKMQ (reference sequence). The CDR3 is 13 amino acids. Trimming shortened V by 1 base and J by 1 base, and 5 bases separated the two germline ends. The DNA for the CDR3 is TGTGCCAGCAGCTTAGTAGGTTCCTACGAGCAGTACTTC. This encodes CASSLVGSYEQYF.

The chain carries TRBV6-5 and TRBJ1-3; D remains ambiguous. Trimming pared 5 bases from V and 0 bases from J, leaving 11 bases between. The germline CDR1 and CDR2 sequences are MNHEY and SVGAGI. CDR3 length: 15 residues. The DNA for the CDR3 is TGTGCCAGCAGTGTACAGCCTAACTCTGGAAACACCATATATTTT. This encodes CASSVQPNSGNTIYF.

CDR3: CAWSAHNEQFF. DNA of the CDR3: TGTGCCTGGAGTGCCCACAATGAGCAGTTCTTC. The chain recombines TRBV30 with TRBJ2-1; D remains unclear. CDR1 GTSNPN and CDR2 SVGIG come from the germline V gene (reference sequence). Trimming cost V 1 base and J 5 bases, with 3 bases left between them. This CDR3 has 11 residues.

This sequence joins TRBV18 and TRBJ2-5; D remains unclear. This CDR3 contains 13 residues. Trimming took 6 bases from V and 5 from J, leaving 13 bases between them. Germline lookup yields CDR1 KGHSH and CDR2 LQKENI. In DNA, the CDR3 is TGTGCCAGCTCCCTATCAAGGACCGAGACCCAGTACTTC. Protein product: CASSLSRTETQYF. Together with reference TRBV18 and TRBJ2-5, the CDR3 gives the full variable domain: NAGVMQNPRHLVRRRGQEARLRCSPMKGHSHVYWYRQLPEEGLKFMVYLQKENIIDESGMPKERFSAEFPKEGPSILRIQQVVRGDSAAYFCASSLSRTETQYFGPGTRLLVL.

This clone was counted only a few times. The rearrangement uses TRBV28 and TRBJ1-2; maybe TRBD1 (5 bases). The CDR3 has 14 amino acids. With 6 bases removed from V and 4 bases from J, the gap between germline ends came to 15 bases. The germline gives CDR1 MDHEN, CDR2 SYDVKM. CDR3 residues: CASSLGGAVYGYTF. The CDR3 nucleotides read TGTGCCAGCAGCCTGGGGGGAGCGGTCTATGGCTACACCTTC.

This clone was recorded a few times. The chain employs TRBV5-6 and TRBJ1-1; a possible D gene is TRBD1 (6 bases). CDR1 is SGHDT, CDR2 YYEEEE, per germline. V was shortened by 4 bases and J by 7 bases, with 11 bases between the two germline ends. The CDR3 extends over 12 amino acids. CDR3 sequence: CASSTTGDEAFF. The CDR3 nucleotides are TGTGCCAGCAGCACGACAGGAGATGAAGCTTTCTTT. Drawing the rest from reference TRBV5-6 and TRBJ1-1, the complete variable domain is DAGVTQSPTHLIKTRGQQVTLRCSPKSGHDTVSWYQQALGQGPQFIFQYYEEEERQRGNFPDRFSGHQFPNYSSELNVNALLLGDSALYLCASSTTGDEAFFGQGTRLTVV.

Note on this clone: The sample contains more than one DNA sequence encoding this CDR3. The chain uses TRBV5-4 and TRBJ1-2; maybe TRBD1 (5 bases). Per the germline V gene, CDR1 is SGHNT and CDR2 is YYREEE (reference sequence). V was shortened by 1 base and J by 3 bases, with 7 bases between the two germline ends. CDR3 length equals 13 residues. The CDR3 DNA sequence: TGTGCCAGCAGCTTGCAGGGCGACTATGGCTACACCTTC. The encoded protein is CASSLQGDYGYTF.

The V and J genes are TRBV27 and TRBJ2-6; D possibly corresponds to TRBD2 (7 bases). V was clipped by 6 bases and J by 3 bases, with 21 bases between them. The CDR3 totals 18 residues. CDR1 and CDR2 from the germline V gene are MNHEY and SMNVEV (reference sequence). The chain's CDR3 is CASSTNWGGGSGANVLTF. The CDR3 coding sequence is TGTGCCAGCAGCACGAACTGGGGAGGGGGAAGTGGGGCCAACGTCCTGACTTTC.